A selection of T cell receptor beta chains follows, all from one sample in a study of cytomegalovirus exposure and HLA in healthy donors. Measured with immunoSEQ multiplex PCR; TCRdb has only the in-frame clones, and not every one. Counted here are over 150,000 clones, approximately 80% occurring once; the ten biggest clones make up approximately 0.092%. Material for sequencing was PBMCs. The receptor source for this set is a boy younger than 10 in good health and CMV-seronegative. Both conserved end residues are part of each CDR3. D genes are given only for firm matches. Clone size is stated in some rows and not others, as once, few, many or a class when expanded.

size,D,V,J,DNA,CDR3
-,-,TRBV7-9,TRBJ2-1,TGTGCCAGCAGCAGGCGGGGAAGCTCCTACAATGAGCAGTTCTTC,CASSRRGSSYNEQFF
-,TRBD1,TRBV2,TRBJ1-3,TGTGCCAGCAGTCTCCCGCTTGGGACAGGGCTAGGAAACACCATATATTTT,CASSLPLGTGLGNTIYF
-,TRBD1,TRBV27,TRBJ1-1,TGTGCCAGCATCGACAGGGGGAACACTGAAGCTTTCTTT,CASIDRGNTEAFF
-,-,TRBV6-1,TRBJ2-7,TGTGCCGGCAAAAACAGGTTTACCTACGAGCAGTACTTC,CAGKNRFTYEQYF
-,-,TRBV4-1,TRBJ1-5,TGCGCCAGCAGCCAGGCTGGGGGGGGCACGGGACAGCCCCAGCATTTT,CASSQAGGGTGQPQHF
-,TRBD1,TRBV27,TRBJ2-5,TGTGCCAGCAGTAGGCCGGGACAGGGTGAGACCCAGTACTTC,CASSRPGQGETQYF
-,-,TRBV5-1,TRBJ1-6,TGCGCCAGCAGCGGCCAATCGACGGACAGCTCCTATAATTCACCCCTCCACTTT,CASSGQSTDSSYNSPLHF
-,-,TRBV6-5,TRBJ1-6,TGTGCCAGCAGTGAAGGCAGAGGTTCACCCCTCCACTTT,CASSEGRGSPLHF
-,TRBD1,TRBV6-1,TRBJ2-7,TGTGCCAGCAGTGATTCCGGGACAGGGATATACGAGCAGTACTTC,CASSDSGTGIYEQYF
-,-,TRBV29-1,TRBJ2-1,TGCAGCGTTAAACGGACTAATGAGCAGTTCTTC,CSVKRTNEQFF
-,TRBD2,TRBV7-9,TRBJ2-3,TGTGCCAGCAGCTTAGGGCTAGCGGGGGGATCAGATACGCAGTATTTT,CASSLGLAGGSDTQYF
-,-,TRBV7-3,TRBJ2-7,TGTGCCAGCAGCTTAAACGGGGGGCGAGAGCAGTACTTC,CASSLNGGREQYF
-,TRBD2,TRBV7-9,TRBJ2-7,TGTTCCAGCAGCTTCGATGGGACTAGCGGGGGGAGGAACGAGCAGTACTTC,CSSSFDGTSGGRNEQYF
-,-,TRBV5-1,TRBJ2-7,TGCGCCAGCAGCTTGGCCCTAGCGAAGGCCTACGAGCAGTACTTC,CASSLALAKAYEQYF
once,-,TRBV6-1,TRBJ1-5,TGTGCCAGCAGTTCGGACAGCTATAGCAATCAGCCCCAGCATTTT,CASSSDSYSNQPQHF
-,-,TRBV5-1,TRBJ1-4,TGCGCCAGCCGAGGAGGGGCAACTAATGAAAAACTGTTTTTT,CASRGGATNEKLFF
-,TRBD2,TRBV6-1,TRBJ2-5,TGTGCCAGCAGTGTCGGGACTACTCAAGAGACCCAGTACTTC,CASSVGTTQETQYF
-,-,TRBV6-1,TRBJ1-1,TGTGCCAGCAGGGCCCCCGGGGGGTTCACTGAAGCTTTCTTT,CASRAPGGFTEAFF
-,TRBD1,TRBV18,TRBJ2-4,TGTGCCAGCTCACCCGGGACAGGGTATCCGGCTACGAACATTCAGTACTTC,CASSPGTGYPATNIQYF
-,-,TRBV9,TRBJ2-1,TGTGCCCCGGTTCTGGGGGGGCAGAGGGCCTACAATGAGCAGTTCTTC,CAPVLGGQRAYNEQFF
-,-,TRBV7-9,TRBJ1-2,TGTTCCAGCAGCCAGAACTACACCTTC,CSSSQNYTF
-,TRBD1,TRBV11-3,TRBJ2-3,TGTGCCAGCAGCGCCTCCTTTTCCGGGACAGGGATGGCAGATACGCAGTATTTT,CASSASFSGTGMADTQYF
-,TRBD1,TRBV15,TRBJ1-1,TGTGCCACCAGCAGAGATCTTAAAGGGGTTTGGACAGGCCCGAATGACACTGAAGCTTTCTTT,CATSRDLKGVWTGPNDTEAFF
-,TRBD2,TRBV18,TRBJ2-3,TGTGCCAGCTCACCACTAGCGGGGGATAGCACAGATACGCAGTATTTT,CASSPLAGDSTDTQYF
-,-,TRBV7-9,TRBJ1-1,TGTGCCAGCAGGCAGGGGACGGAGGACACTGAAGCTTTCTTT,CASRQGTEDTEAFF